This passage covers 25 T cell receptor beta chains from one sample sequenced in a study of monozygotic twins with cystic fibrosis. The method was immunoSEQ multiplex PCR; TCRdb's version includes in-frame clones alone and lacks a portion of them. The sample holds tens of thousands of clones, just over 95% seen once. The sample was blood. These receptor sequences come from a girl aged 2 to 10 with cystic fibrosis.

The rearrangement links TRBV19 to TRBJ1-2; D gene ambiguous. The CDR3 runs to 13 residues. Germline loops: CDR1 LNHDA, CDR2 SQIVND (reference sequence). Trimming stripped 1 base from V and 2 bases from J, with 5 bases between. The CDR3 nucleotides are TGTGCCAGTAGTATAGCACCAAACTATGGCTACACCTTC. Its protein product is CASSIAPNYGYTF.

This chain links TRBV29-1 with TRBJ2-7; D possibly corresponds to TRBD1 (5 bases). The CDR3 extends over 13 amino acids. The V gene lost 6 bases and the J gene lost 3 bases, with 15 bases spanning the gap. CDR1 is SQVTM and CDR2 is ANQGSEA in the germline V gene. The CDR3 here is CSVKGLLGYEQYF. The CDR3 DNA reads as TGCAGCGTAAAGGGGCTTTTAGGCTACGAGCAGTACTTC.

V gene TRBV30 combines with J gene TRBJ1-1; D not resolved. Looked up from germline, CDR1 is GTSNPN and CDR2 is SVGIG (reference sequence). The CDR3 runs to 13 residues. Trimming stripped 3 bases from V and 1 base from J, with 9 bases between. The CDR3 loop is CAWSLVGNTEAFF. The CDR3 DNA reads TGTGCCTGGAGCCTGGTTGGGAACACTGAAGCTTTCTTT.

V and J are TRBV19 and TRBJ1-5, with D perhaps TRBD1 (6 bases). The CDR3 totals 13 residues. Per germline, CDR1 LNHDA and CDR2 SQIVND (reference sequence). With 4 bases removed from V and 6 bases from J, the gap between germline ends came to 10 bases. CDR3 bases: TGTGCCAGTAGTACCCAACAGGGTCAGCCCCAGCATTTT. Its protein is CASSTQQGQPQHF.

The V and J genes are TRBV5-1 and TRBJ2-2; TRBD2 is a possible D gene (6 bases). Trimming took 7 bases from V and 7 from J, leaving 14 bases between them. This CDR3 comprises 13 residues. The germline V gene has CDR1 SGHRS and CDR2 YFSETQ. The CDR3 DNA reads as TGCGCCAGCCTACCCAGGGAGGACGGGGAGCTGTTTTTT. Translation gives CASLPREDGELFF.

Only one count was recorded for this clone. The chain couples TRBV11-2 to TRBJ2-7; weak D call: TRBD2 (6 bases). The CDR3 is 16 amino acids. V lost 0 bases and J 4 bases, leaving 16 bases between the germline ends. Germline CDR1 reads SGHAT; CDR2 reads FQNNGV. The CDR3 DNA sequence: TGTGCCAGCAGCTTAGAGGGGCTAGCGACACCGTACGAGCAGTACTTC. Amino acid sequence: CASSLEGLATPYEQYF.

This chain links TRBV10-3 with TRBJ2-2, with D perhaps TRBD1 or TRBD2 (5 bases each). This CDR3 contains 15 residues. The V end was cut by 4 bases, the J end by 1 base, with 10 bases between. Germline V lookup: CDR1 ENHRY, CDR2 SYGVKD. CDR3 sequence (DNA): TGTGCCATCAGTGGAGGGACGGAGAACACCGGGGAGCTGTTTTTT. It specifies CAISGGTENTGELFF.

The J gene is TRBJ2-1, the V gene TRBV25-1; D possibly uses TRBD1 or TRBD2 (7 bases each). The V end was cut by 1 base, the J end by 7 bases, with 17 bases between. Germline CDR1 is MGHDK and CDR2 is SYGVNS. The CDR3 is 16 amino acids. Here the CDR3 reads CASSELGGGWRNEQFF. The CDR3 nucleotides are TGTGCCAGCAGTGAATTGGGAGGGGGCTGGAGGAATGAGCAGTTCTTC.

The gene calls are TRBV6-6 and TRBJ1-2, with TRBD1 matching 7 bases. There are 15 residues in the CDR3. Per germline, CDR1 MNHNY and CDR2 SVGAGI (reference sequence). The V gene end was trimmed by 4 bases and the J gene end by 4 bases; junction bases not matched to a gene: 9. The chain's CDR3 is CASSWPPDRIYGYTF. DNA of the CDR3: TGTGCCAGCAGTTGGCCCCCGGACAGGATCTATGGCTACACCTTC.

This sequence joins TRBV2 and TRBJ2-3; 7 bases match TRBD1. Germline-derived CDR1 and CDR2 are SNHLY and FYNNEI. V was clipped by 6 bases and J by 5 bases; unmatched bases: 5. This CDR3 is 13 amino acids long. The CDR3: CASSANRGDTQYF. CDR3 nucleotides: TGTGCCAGCAGCGCCAACAGGGGAGATACGCAGTATTTT. The whole variable domain, filled in from reference TRBV2 and TRBJ2-3, reads EPEVTQTPSHQVTQMGQEVILRCVPISNHLYFYWYRQILGQKVEFLVSFYNNEISEKSEIFDDQFSVERPDGSNFTLKIRSTKLEDSAMYFCASSANRGDTQYFGPGTRLTVL.

This clone came up once. The V call is TRBV2, the J call TRBJ1-1, with TRBD1 matching over 8 bases. Germline V gene lookup returns CDR1 SNHLY and CDR2 FYNNEI. Losses at the gene ends were 6 bases for V and 4 bases for J; bases not matched to a gene: 7. The CDR3 sequence is 14 residues long. In nucleotides, the CDR3 is TGTGCCAGCAGAAAGGACAGGGTAACCACTGAAGCTTTCTTT. Encoded protein: CASRKDRVTTEAFF.

This chain links TRBV4-1 with TRBJ2-1, with D unclear. The CDR3 totals 14 residues. Germline CDR1 reads MGHRA; CDR2 reads YSYEKL. V was pared by 1 base and J by 11 bases, with 15 bases between. The CDR3 nucleotides are TGCGCCAGCAGCCAAGCCCCACAAGAGAAGAAGCAGTTCTTC. Residues: CASSQAPQEKKQFF.

The chain combines TRBV5-4 with TRBJ2-7; 15 nucleotides align to TRBD2. There are 16 residues in the CDR3. The junction had 4 bases not matched to a gene; V was cut back by 3 bases and J by 3 bases. Germline V gene sequence: CDR1 SGHNT, CDR2 YYREEE (reference sequence). The CDR3 region is CASSWTSGRAGYEQYF. The CDR3, as DNA: TGTGCCAGCAGCTGGACTAGCGGGAGGGCCGGCTACGAGCAGTACTTC.

This clone was seen just once. J is TRBJ2-7 and V is TRBV19, with D tentatively TRBD1 (5 bases). Germline loops: CDR1 LNHDA, CDR2 SQIVND (reference sequence). V lost 5 bases, J lost 1 base, and 12 bases lay in between. The CDR3 covers 14 residues. CDR3 sequence (DNA): TGTGCCAGTAGTCAGTTCAGGGATTCCTACGAGCAGTACTTC. It encodes CASSQFRDSYEQYF. Based on the CDR3 plus reference TRBV19 and TRBJ2-7, the full variable domain is DGGITQSPKYLFRKEGQNVTLSCEQNLNHDAMYWYRQDPGQGLRLIYYSQIVNDFQKGDIAEGYSVSREKKESFPLTVTSAQKNPTAFYLCASSQFRDSYEQYFGPGTRLTVT.

The CDR3 DNA reads as TGTGCCAGCTCACCAGGCCTTCGGGACAGGGGAAACATTCAGTACTTC. Translated: CASSPGLRDRGNIQYF. The rearrangement links TRBV18 to TRBJ2-4, with 10 bases fitting TRBD1. V dropped 2 bases and J dropped 6; count of bases not matched to a gene: 7. The CDR3 spans 16 residues. The germline V gene has CDR1 KGHSH and CDR2 LQKENI.

The chain has TRBV30 and TRBJ1-4; TRBD1 might be the D (5 bases). Trimming removed 3 bases at V and 5 bases at J, with 10 bases between. Germline V gives CDR1 GTSNPN, CDR2 SVGIG (reference sequence). CDR3 length: 13 amino acids. CDR3: CAWSRQLNEKLFF. In DNA form, the CDR3 reads TGTGCCTGGAGCAGACAGCTCAATGAAAAACTGTTTTTT.

J is TRBJ1-6 and V is TRBV5-6, with 7 positions matching TRBD1. The germline gives CDR1 SGHDT, CDR2 YYEEEE. The CDR3 sequence is 14 residues long. V was pared by 3 bases and J by 10 bases, with 7 bases of the junction left unmatched. The CDR3 DNA sequence: TGTGCCAGCAGCTCACAGGGGAATGGCTCACCCCTCCACTTT. This translates into CASSSQGNGSPLHF.

The V and J genes are TRBV5-1 and TRBJ1-1; perhaps TRBD1 as D (6 bases). V was shortened by 4 bases and J by 5 bases, with 18 bases between the two germline ends. The CDR3 sequence is 15 residues long. CDR1 and CDR2 from the germline V gene are SGHRS and YFSETQ. The CDR3 reads CASSTDGGLWTEAFF. For the CDR3, the DNA is TGCGCCAGCAGCACAGACGGGGGCCTATGGACTGAAGCTTTCTTT.

This chain joins TRBV6-1 and TRBJ2-2; 12 nucleotides agree with TRBD2. The germline CDR1 and CDR2 sequences are MNHNS and SASEGT. J was trimmed by 4 bases and V by 4 bases; bases with no gene match: 10. This CDR3 comprises 18 residues. The CDR3 coding sequence is TGTGCCAGCAGTGGCCTAGCGGGAGGGGATGTTCGCACCGGGGAGCTGTTTTTT. As protein: CASSGLAGGDVRTGELFF.

The chain couples TRBV7-2 to TRBJ1-2, with 8 positions matching TRBD1. The CDR3 is 14 amino acids. The V gene end was trimmed by 4 bases and the J gene end by 4 bases; junction bases not matched to a gene: 5. Germline-derived CDR1 and CDR2 are SGHTA and FQGNSA. CDR3 nucleotides: TGTGCCAGCAGCTCGGACAGGGTCGGCTATGGCTACACCTTC. This encodes CASSSDRVGYGYTF.

J is TRBJ1-2 and V is TRBV2; D remains ambiguous. The V gene's germline CDR1 is SNHLY and CDR2 FYNNEI. The CDR3 is 16 amino acids. Trimming stripped 4 bases from V and 0 bases from J, with 15 bases between. In nucleotides, the CDR3 is TGTGCCAGCAGTGGTTGGGAACTGATAGCTAACTATGGCTACACCTTC. Its protein is CASSGWELIANYGYTF.

V usage is TRBV5-1 and J usage is TRBJ2-1; D tentatively reads TRBD1 or TRBD2 (6 bases each). CDR1 is SGHRS and CDR2 is YFSETQ in the germline V gene. Trimming removed 0 bases at V and 8 bases at J, with 21 bases between. This CDR3 is built from 17 residues. The CDR3 coding sequence is TGCGCCAGCAGCTTGGAGGTACAGGCGACGGGGGCGGATGAGCAGTTCTTC. Its translation: CASSLEVQATGADEQFF.

DNA for the CDR3: TGTGCCAGCAGTTCAGGGGGCGTGAACTATGGCTACACCTTC. It encodes CASSSGGVNYGYTF. This sequence joins TRBV27 and TRBJ1-2; 8 bases are a match to TRBD1. Germline lookup yields CDR1 MNHEY and CDR2 SMNVEV (reference sequence). The length of the CDR3 is 14 residues. Unmatched junction bases numbered 3, after V lost 4 bases and J lost 2 bases.

CDR3 in DNA: TGTGCCAGCAACCAGTTGGGACAGGGGGCCGGTGGCTACACCTTC. Translated: CASNQLGQGAGGYTF. The rearrangement uses TRBV2 and TRBJ1-2; TRBD1 matches at 12 bases. CDR3 length: 15 residues. J gave up 7 bases and V 7 bases, and 10 bases lay outside the gene matches. Germline values: CDR1 SNHLY, CDR2 FYNNEI.

This chain links TRBV4-2 with TRBJ1-5; D unresolved. In germline, CDR1 is LGHNA, CDR2 YNFKEQ. The CDR3 has 14 amino acids. V dropped 2 bases and J dropped 4 bases, with 9 bases sitting between them. CDR3 DNA sequence: TGTGCCAGCAGCCAACGGACGGGGAATCAGCCCCAGCATTTT. It translates to CASSQRTGNQPQHF.